This paragraph reports one TCR beta chain. No antigen is known for it. This PCR relied on a set of 60 Vbeta primers and 13 Jbeta primers. Clones were sequenced by immunoSEQ multiplex PCR, and TCRdb holds only the in-frame ones, with some missing. The repertoire holds 220,000 or so clones, with 65% to 75% as singletons. These data originate in a study of cytomegalovirus exposure and HLA in healthy donors. The study, taken as a whole, reports: Generally TCR sequences proved uncommon, though certain public TCRs appeared in numerous donors.

Each donor was nominally healthy when sampled (though unrecorded immune exposures were likely). The CDR3 sequence is 12 residues long. Germline-derived CDR1 and CDR2 are SQVTM and ANQGSEA. Trimming took 8 bases from V and 7 from J; bases not matched to a gene: 8. The receptor comes from a woman aged 25 to 39 in good health and CMV-seronegative. The source material was PBMCs. The chain recombines TRBV29-1 with TRBJ2-1, with 7 bases matching TRBD2. CDR3 loop: CSKAGRENEQFF. The CDR3 DNA follows: TGCAGCAAGGCTGGGCGGGAGAATGAGCAGTTCTTC.